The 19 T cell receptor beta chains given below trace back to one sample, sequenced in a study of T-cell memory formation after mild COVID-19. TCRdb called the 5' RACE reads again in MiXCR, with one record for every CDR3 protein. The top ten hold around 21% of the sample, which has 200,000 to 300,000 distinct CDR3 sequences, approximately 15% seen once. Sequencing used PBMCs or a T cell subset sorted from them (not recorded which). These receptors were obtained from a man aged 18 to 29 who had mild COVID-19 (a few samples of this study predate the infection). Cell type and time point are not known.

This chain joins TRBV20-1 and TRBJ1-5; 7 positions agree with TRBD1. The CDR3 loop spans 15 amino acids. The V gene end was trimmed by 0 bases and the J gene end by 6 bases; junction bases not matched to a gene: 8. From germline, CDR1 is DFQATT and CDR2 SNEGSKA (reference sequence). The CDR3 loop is CSARDPGQSSQPQHF. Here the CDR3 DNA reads TGCAGTGCTAGAGACCCGGGACAGTCTTCTCAGCCCCAGCATTTT.

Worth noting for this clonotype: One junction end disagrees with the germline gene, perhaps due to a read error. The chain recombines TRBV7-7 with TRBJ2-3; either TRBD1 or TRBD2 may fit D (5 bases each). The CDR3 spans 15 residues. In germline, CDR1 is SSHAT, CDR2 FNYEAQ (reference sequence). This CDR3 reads CASSPRGAPTDTQYF. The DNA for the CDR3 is TGTGCTAGCAGCCCCAGAGGGGCGCCCACAGATACGCAGTATTTT.

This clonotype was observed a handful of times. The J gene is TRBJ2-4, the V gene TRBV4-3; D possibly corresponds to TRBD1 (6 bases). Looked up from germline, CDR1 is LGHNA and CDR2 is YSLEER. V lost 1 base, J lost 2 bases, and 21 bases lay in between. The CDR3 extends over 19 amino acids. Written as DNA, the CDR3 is TGCGCCAGCAGCCAAGCAAGGGGGACGGAAGAAATCCCCAAAAACATTCAGTACTTC. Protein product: CASSQARGTEEIPKNIQYF.

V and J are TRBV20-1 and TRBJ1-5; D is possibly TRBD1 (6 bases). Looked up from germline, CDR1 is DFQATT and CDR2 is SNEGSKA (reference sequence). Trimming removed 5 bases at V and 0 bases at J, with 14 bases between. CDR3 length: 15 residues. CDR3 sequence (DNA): TGCAGTGCTTGCAAGGGACACCATAGCAATCAGCCCCAGCATTTT. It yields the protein CSACKGHHSNQPQHF.

The CDR3 region has the DNA TGCAGTGCTAGGGGGTTCGAGGGAGGCACAGATACGCAGTATTTT. This translates into CSARGFEGGTDTQYF. The rearrangement uses TRBV20-1 and TRBJ2-3, with TRBD2 as a possible D gene (5 bases). Germline CDR1 and CDR2: DFQATT and SNEGSKA (reference sequence). V was shortened by 3 bases and J by 1 base, with 14 bases between the two germline ends. The CDR3 consists of 15 residues.

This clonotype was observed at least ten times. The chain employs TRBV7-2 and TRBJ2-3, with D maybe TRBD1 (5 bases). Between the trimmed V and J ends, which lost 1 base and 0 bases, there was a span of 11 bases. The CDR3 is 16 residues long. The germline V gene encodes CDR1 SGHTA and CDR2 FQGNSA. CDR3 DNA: TGTGCCAGCAGCTTAGGGGGCCGGGTTAGCACAGATACGCAGTATTTT. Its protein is CASSLGGRVSTDTQYF.

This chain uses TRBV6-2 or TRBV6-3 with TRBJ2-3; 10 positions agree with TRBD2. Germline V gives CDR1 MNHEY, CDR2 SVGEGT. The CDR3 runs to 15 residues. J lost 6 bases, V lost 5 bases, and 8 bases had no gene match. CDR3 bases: TGTGCCAGCAGTCGACAGCGGGGGGGCCAGGATACGCAGTATTTT. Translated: CASSRQRGGQDTQYF.

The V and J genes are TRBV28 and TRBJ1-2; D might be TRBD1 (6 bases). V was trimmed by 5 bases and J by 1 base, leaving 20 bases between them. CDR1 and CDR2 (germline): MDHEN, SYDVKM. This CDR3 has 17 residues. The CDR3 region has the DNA TGTGCCAGCAGTACGATATGGACAGAGGGGCATAACTATGGCTACACCTTC. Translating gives CASSTIWTEGHNYGYTF.

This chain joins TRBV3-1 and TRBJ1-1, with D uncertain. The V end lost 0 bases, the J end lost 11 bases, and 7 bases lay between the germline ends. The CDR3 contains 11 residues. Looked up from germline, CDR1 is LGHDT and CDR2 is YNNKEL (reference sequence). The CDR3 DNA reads TGTGCCAGCAGCCAAGACTCTCCCGCTTTCTTT. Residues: CASSQDSPAFF.

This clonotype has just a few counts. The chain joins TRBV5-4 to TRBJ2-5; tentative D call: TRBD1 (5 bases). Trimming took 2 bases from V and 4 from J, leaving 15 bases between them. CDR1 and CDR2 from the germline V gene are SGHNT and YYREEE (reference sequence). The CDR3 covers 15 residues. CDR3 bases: TGTGCCAGCAGCTTTTATCAGGGAAAGTCAGAGACCCAGTACTTC. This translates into CASSFYQGKSETQYF. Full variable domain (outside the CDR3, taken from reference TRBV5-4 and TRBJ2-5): ETGVTQSPTHLIKTRGQQVTLRCSSQSGHNTVSWYQQALGQGPQFIFQYYREEENGRGNFPPRFSGLQFPNYSSELNVNALELDDSALYLCASSFYQGKSETQYFGPGTRLLVL.

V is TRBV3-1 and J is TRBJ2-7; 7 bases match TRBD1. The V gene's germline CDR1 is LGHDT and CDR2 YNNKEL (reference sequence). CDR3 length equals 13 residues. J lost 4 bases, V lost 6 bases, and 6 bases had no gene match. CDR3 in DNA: TGTGCCAGCAGACGACAGGGAGAGTACGAGCAGTACTTC. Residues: CASRRQGEYEQYF.

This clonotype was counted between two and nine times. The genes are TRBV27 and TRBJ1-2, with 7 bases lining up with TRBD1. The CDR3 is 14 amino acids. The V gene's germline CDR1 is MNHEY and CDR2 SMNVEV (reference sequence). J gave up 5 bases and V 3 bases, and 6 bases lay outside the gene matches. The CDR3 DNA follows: TGTGCCAGCAGTTTGCTGGGGACAGAATATGGCTACACCTTC. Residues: CASSLLGTEYGYTF.

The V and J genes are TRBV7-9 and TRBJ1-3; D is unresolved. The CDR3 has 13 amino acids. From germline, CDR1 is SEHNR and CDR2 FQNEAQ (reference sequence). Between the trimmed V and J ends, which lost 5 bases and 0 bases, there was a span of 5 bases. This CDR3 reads CASSQYSGNTIYF. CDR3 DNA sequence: TGTGCCAGCAGCCAGTACTCTGGAAACACCATATATTTT.

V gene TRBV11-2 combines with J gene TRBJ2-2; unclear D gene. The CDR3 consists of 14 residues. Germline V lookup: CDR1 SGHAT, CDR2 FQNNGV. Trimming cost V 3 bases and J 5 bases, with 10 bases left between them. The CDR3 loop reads CASSLGVRTGELFF. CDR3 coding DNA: TGTGCCAGCAGCTTGGGCGTTCGGACCGGGGAGCTGTTTTTT.

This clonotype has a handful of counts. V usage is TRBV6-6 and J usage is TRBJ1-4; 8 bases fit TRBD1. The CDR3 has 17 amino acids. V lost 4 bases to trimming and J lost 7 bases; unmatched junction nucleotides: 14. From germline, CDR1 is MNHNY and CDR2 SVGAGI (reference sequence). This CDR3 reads CASSSTLRTGRVEKLFF. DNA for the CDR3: TGTGCCAGCAGTTCGACCCTTCGGACAGGGCGGGTTGAAAAACTGTTTTTT.

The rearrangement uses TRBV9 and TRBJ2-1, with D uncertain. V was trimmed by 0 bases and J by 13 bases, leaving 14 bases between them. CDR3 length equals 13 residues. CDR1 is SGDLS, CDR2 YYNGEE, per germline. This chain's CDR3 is CASSVAPQLIQFF. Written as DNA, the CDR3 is TGTGCCAGCAGCGTAGCCCCTCAACTCATACAGTTCTTC.

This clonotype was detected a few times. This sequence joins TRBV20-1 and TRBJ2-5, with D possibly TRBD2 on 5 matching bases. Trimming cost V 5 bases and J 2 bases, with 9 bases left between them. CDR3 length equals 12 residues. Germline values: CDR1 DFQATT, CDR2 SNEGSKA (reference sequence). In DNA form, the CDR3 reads TGCAGTGCTGACCAGCGGCAAGAGACCCAGTACTTC. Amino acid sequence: CSADQRQETQYF.

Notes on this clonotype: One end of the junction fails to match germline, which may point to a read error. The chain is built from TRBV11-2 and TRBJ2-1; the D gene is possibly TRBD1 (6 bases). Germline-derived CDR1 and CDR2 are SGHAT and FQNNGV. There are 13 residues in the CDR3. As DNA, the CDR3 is TGTGCCAGCAGCCTCGGGACATTGAATGAGCAGTTATTC. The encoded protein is CASSLGTLNEQLF.

The CDR3 spells CASSWGTVTDTQYF. The CDR3 DNA reads TGCGCCAGCAGCTGGGGGACAGTCACAGATACGCAGTATTTT. The V call is TRBV5-1, the J call TRBJ2-3, with 7 bases fitting TRBD1. CDR3 length equals 14 residues. Trimming cost V 3 bases and J 2 bases; bases outside gene matches: 3. Germline V lookup: CDR1 SGHRS, CDR2 YFSETQ.